These 16 T cell receptor beta chains came from one sample sequenced in a study of Ad26.COV2.S vaccination and SARS-CoV-2 variants. Treatment indicated: some 20 received Ad26.COV2.S at low or high dose, single or two shots; about 5 received placebo; per-sample allocation not given. Vaccine and placebo recipients were sampled on day 63 after the first injection. The method was immunoSEQ multiplex PCR; TCRdb's version includes in-frame clones alone and lacks a portion of them. The sample includes 440,000 or so clones, 90% seen only once; the top ten take roughly 4%. The sample here was peripheral blood, taken in a trial of Ad26.COV2.S vaccine versus placebo. The receptors were sampled from a person between 18 and 59 years old who received the Ad26.COV2.S COVID-19 vaccine or a placebo.

The rearrangement uses TRBV28 and TRBJ2-5, with unresolved D. Trimming took off 3 bases at V and 1 base at J, with 12 bases between the two ends. The CDR3 loop spans 15 amino acids. CDR1 is MDHEN, CDR2 SYDVKM, per germline. The CDR3 protein is CASSFRVGGQETQYF. CDR3 coding DNA: TGTGCCAGCAGTTTTAGGGTAGGCGGCCAAGAGACCCAGTACTTC.

The rearrangement joins TRBV27 to TRBJ1-2, with a tentative D call TRBD1 (5 bases). Germline assignment: CDR1 MNHEY and CDR2 SMNVEV (reference sequence). Trimming removed 4 bases from V and 3 bases from J, with 21 bases in between. This CDR3 has 17 amino acids. The CDR3 here is CASSSLRTTALDYGYTF. CDR3 sequence (DNA): TGTGCCAGCAGTTCCCTAAGGACAACGGCCTTGGACTATGGCTACACCTTC.

The chain is built from TRBV28 and TRBJ2-1; 9 nucleotides align to TRBD1. Trimming at V came to 8 bases and at J to 3 bases, leaving 8 bases not matched to a gene. The CDR3 covers 15 residues. CDR1 is MDHEN and CDR2 is SYDVKM in the germline V gene. CDR3 in amino acids: CASLAGTGYYNEQFF. CDR3 bases: TGTGCCAGCCTGGCCGGGACAGGGTACTACAATGAGCAGTTCTTC.

This clone came up once. The chain uses TRBV27 and TRBJ2-3; D unclear. In germline, CDR1 is MNHEY, CDR2 SMNVEV (reference sequence). The CDR3 totals 13 residues. V lost 5 bases, J lost 2 bases, and 8 bases lay in between. The CDR3 spells CASSPPYTDTQYF. CDR3 in DNA: TGTGCCAGCAGTCCGCCCTACACAGATACGCAGTATTTT.

The chain is built from TRBV5-1 and TRBJ1-2; 11 nucleotides align to TRBD1. V lost 5 bases, J lost 7 bases, and 19 bases stayed unmatched. Germline V gene lookup returns CDR1 SGHRS and CDR2 YFSETQ. The CDR3 spans 18 residues. In nucleotides, the CDR3 is TGCGCCAGCAGGCCCACCCCGGGACAGGGGGGACCCATGGCTGGCTACACCTTC. Residues: CASRPTPGQGGPMAGYTF.

The rearrangement joins TRBV6-5 to TRBJ2-7; D might be TRBD1 or TRBD2, each matching 5 bases. The CDR3 contains 15 residues. Trimming pared 8 bases from V and 7 bases from J, leaving 24 bases between. Germline CDR1 and CDR2: MNHEY and SVGAGI. The CDR3 DNA follows: TGTGCCAGCCGAACCGACCGGGACCCACTCCGAGAGCAGTACTTC. Translating gives CASRTDRDPLREQYF.

The V and J genes are TRBV3-1 (or the pseudogene TRBV3-2) and TRBJ1-6; no reliable D call. Germline values: CDR1 LGHDT, CDR2 YNNKEL (reference sequence). The CDR3 totals 15 residues. Trimming left V 1 base short and J 7 bases short, with 11 bases between. Here the CDR3 DNA reads TGTGCCAGCAGCCAAGGGGCCACTCTGAATTCACCCCTCCACTTT. Amino acid sequence: CASSQGATLNSPLHF.

The rearrangement links TRBV5-1 to TRBJ2-1; 11 nucleotides line up with TRBD1. The junction had 3 bases not matched to a gene; V was cut back by 0 bases and J by 7 bases. The CDR3 is made up of 15 amino acids. CDR1 is SGHRS, CDR2 YFSETQ, per germline. CDR3 sequence reads: CASSLEGQGGNEQFF. The CDR3, as DNA: TGCGCCAGCAGCTTGGAGGGACAGGGGGGAAATGAGCAGTTCTTC.

Regarding this clone: Other DNA sequences from this sample encode an identical CDR3 as well. V gene TRBV11-2 combines with J gene TRBJ2-7; D is ambiguous. Germline V gives CDR1 SGHAT, CDR2 FQNNGV. The CDR3 loop spans 14 amino acids. V lost 0 bases and J lost 2, with 8 bases in between. The CDR3 DNA is TGTGCCAGCAGCTTAGATCAAGGGACCTACGAGCAGTACTTC. This gives the protein CASSLDQGTYEQYF.

The rearrangement uses TRBV27 and TRBJ1-1; D gene uncertain. Germline values: CDR1 MNHEY, CDR2 SMNVEV (reference sequence). Deletions cut 5 bases from V and 2 bases from J, with 18 bases between. There are 16 residues in the CDR3. The CDR3 region is CASSPTLTRLNTEAFF. The CDR3 DNA reads TGTGCCAGCAGTCCCACCCTGACACGACTCAACACTGAAGCTTTCTTT.

This clone was recorded only once. The chain combines TRBV25-1 with TRBJ2-3; 9 nucleotides agree with TRBD1. V shed 2 bases and J 1 base; nucleotides not matched to a gene: 1. The germline gives CDR1 MGHDK, CDR2 SYGVNS. The CDR3 length is 15 residues. The CDR3 nucleotides read TGTGCCAGCAGTGAACGGACAGGGGGCACAGATACGCAGTATTTT. Translation: CASSERTGGTDTQYF.

This chain uses TRBV29-1 with TRBJ2-2; D ambiguous. From germline, CDR1 is SQVTM and CDR2 ANQGSEA. V lost 4 bases and J lost 1, with 4 bases in between. The CDR3 is 12 amino acids. CDR3 region: CSVVQNTGELFF. The DNA of the CDR3 is TGCAGCGTTGTTCAGAACACCGGGGAGCTGTTTTTT.

This sequence joins TRBV19 and TRBJ2-7; 11 nucleotides line up with TRBD1. The CDR3 is 15 amino acids. From germline, CDR1 is LNHDA and CDR2 SQIVND (reference sequence). V shed 5 bases, J shed 2 bases, and the junction held 5 bases outside the gene matches. DNA of the CDR3: TGTGCCAGTAGTTCCGCGGGACAGGGGGCCTACGAGCAGTACTTC. This gives the protein CASSSAGQGAYEQYF.

V gene TRBV7-8 combines with J gene TRBJ2-1, with TRBD2 matching 10 bases. V trimming: 4 bases; J trimming: 8 bases; junction bases outside the gene matches: 8. This CDR3 comprises 15 residues. Germline V gene sequence: CDR1 SGHVS, CDR2 FQNEAQ. CDR3 bases: TGTGCCAGCAGCTATCTAGCGGGAGCTTCAGATGAGCAGTTCTTC. It is translated as CASSYLAGASDEQFF.

This chain's CDR3 is CASSPAFGSSGWETQYF. The DNA for the CDR3 is TGTGCCAGCAGCCCCGCTTTTGGTTCCTCCGGGTGGGAGACCCAGTACTTC. The chain uses TRBV3-1 (or the pseudogene TRBV3-2) and TRBJ2-5; D not certain. Trimming stripped 4 bases from V and 5 bases from J, with 23 bases between. Germline CDR1 reads LGHDT; CDR2 reads YNNKEL (reference sequence). The CDR3 extends over 17 amino acids.

CDR3 sequence (DNA): TGTGCCAGCAGTCCAGGGTTAGGGAATACGCAGTATTTT. Protein product: CASSPGLGNTQYF. V gene TRBV7-9 combines with J gene TRBJ2-3, with D possibly being TRBD1 (5 bases). Trimming removed 6 bases from V and 7 bases from J, with 14 bases in between. This CDR3 contains 13 residues. Germline CDR1 and CDR2: SEHNR and FQNEAQ (reference sequence).